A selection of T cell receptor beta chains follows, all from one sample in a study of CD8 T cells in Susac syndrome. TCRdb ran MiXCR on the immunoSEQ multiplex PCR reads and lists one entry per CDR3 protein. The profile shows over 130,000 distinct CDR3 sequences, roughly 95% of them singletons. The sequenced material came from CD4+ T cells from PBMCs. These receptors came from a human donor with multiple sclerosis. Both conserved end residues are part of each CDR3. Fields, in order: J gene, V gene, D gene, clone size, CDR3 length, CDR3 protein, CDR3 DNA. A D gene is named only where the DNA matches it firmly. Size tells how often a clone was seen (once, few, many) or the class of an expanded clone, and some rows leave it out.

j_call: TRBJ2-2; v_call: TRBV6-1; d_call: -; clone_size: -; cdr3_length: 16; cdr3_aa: CASRKTDSPAGGELFF; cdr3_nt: TGTGCCAGCAGAAAAACGGACAGCCCGGCAGGAGGGGAGCTGTTTTTT
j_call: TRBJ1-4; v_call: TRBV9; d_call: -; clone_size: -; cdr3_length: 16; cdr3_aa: CASSATGTYANEKLFF; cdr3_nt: TGTGCCAGCAGCGCCACAGGGACCTACGCTAATGAAAAACTGTTTTTT
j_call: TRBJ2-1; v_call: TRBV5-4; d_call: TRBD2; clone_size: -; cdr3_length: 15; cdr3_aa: CASSFPRGGLSEQFF; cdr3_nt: TGTGCCAGCAGCTTTCCGCGGGGGGGCCTTAGTGAGCAGTTCTTC
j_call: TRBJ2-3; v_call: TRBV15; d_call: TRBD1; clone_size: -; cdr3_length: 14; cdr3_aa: CATSRDRVSDTQYF; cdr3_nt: TGTGCCACCAGCAGGGACAGGGTCTCAGATACGCAGTATTTT
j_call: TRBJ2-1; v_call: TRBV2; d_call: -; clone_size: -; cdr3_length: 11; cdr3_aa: CASRSRDEQFF; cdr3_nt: TGTGCCAGCAGGTCGAGGGATGAGCAGTTCTTC
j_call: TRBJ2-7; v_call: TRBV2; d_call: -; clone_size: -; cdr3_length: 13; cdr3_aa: CASSRTEQYEQYF; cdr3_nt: TGTGCCAGCAGCAGGACAGAGCAGTACGAGCAGTACTTC
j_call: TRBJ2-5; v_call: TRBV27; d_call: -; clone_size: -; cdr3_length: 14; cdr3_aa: CASSTGLAPETQYF; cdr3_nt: TGTGCCAGCAGTACCGGACTCGCCCCAGAGACCCAGTACTTC
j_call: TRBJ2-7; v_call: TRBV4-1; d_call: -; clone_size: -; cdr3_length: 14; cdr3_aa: CASSQGPRDYEQYF; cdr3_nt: TGCGCCAGCAGCCAAGGCCCTCGGGACTACGAGCAGTACTTC
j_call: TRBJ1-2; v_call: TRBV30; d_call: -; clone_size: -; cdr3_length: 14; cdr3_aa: CAWKSAAANYGYTF; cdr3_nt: TGTGCCTGGAAGTCGGCAGCAGCTAACTATGGCTACACCTTC
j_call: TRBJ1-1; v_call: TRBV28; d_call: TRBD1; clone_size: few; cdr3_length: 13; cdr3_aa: CASRRTGNTEAFF; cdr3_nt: TGTGCCAGCAGGAGGACAGGGAACACTGAAGCTTTCTTT
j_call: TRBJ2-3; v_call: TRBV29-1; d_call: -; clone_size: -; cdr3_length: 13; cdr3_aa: CSVERRDGDTQYF; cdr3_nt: TGCAGCGTTGAAAGACGGGACGGGGATACGCAGTATTTT
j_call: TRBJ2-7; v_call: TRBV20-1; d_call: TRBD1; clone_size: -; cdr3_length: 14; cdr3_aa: CSANNRDRANEQYF; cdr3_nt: TGCAGTGCTAACAACCGGGACAGGGCCAACGAGCAGTACTTC
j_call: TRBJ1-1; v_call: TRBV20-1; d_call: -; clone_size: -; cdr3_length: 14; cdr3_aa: CSARPPGENTEAFF; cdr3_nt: TGCAGTGCTAGACCACCCGGGGAGAACACTGAAGCTTTCTTT
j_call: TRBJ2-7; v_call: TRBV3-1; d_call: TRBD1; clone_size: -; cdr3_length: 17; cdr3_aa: CASSQVGLRDSSYEQYF; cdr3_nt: TGTGCCAGCAGCCAAGTGGGTCTCCGGGACAGTTCTTACGAGCAGTACTTC
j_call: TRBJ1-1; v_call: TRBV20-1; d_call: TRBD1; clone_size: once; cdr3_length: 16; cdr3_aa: CSARRPAGQMNTEAFF; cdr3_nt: TGCAGTGCTAGGCGACCGGCGGGACAGATGAACACTGAAGCTTTCTTT
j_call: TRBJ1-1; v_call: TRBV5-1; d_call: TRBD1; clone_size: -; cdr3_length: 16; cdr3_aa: CASSSGQGNQGTEAFF; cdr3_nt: TGCGCCAGCAGCAGCGGACAGGGGAATCAGGGGACTGAAGCTTTCTTT
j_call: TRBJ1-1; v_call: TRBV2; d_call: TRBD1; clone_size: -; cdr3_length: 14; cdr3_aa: CASTGDRANTEAFF; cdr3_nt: TGTGCCAGCACTGGGGACAGGGCTAACACTGAAGCTTTCTTT
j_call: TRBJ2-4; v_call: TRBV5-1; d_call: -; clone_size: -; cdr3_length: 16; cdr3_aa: CASSLDGGAAKNIQYF; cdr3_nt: TGCGCCAGCAGCTTGGACGGGGGCGCGGCCAAAAACATTCAGTACTTC
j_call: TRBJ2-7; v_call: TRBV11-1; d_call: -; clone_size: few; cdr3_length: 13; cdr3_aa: CASSLSTDYEQYF; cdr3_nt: TGTGCCAGCAGCTTATCAACCGACTACGAGCAGTACTTC
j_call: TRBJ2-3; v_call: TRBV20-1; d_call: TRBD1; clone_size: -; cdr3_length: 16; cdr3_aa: CSARLATGGGPDTQYF; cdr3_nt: TGCAGTGCTAGGCTAGCGACAGGGGGAGGGCCAGATACGCAGTATTTT
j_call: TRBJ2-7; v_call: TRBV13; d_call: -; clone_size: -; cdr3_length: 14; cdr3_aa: CASSLVVTGYEQYF; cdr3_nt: TGTGCCAGCAGCTTAGTTGTGACAGGCTACGAGCAGTACTTC
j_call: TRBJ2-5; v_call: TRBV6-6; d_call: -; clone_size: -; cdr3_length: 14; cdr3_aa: CASSYSGAQETQYF; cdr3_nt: TGTGCCAGCAGTTACTCCGGGGCTCAAGAGACCCAGTACTTC
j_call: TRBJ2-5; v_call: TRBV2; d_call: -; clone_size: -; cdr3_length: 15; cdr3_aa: CASSGQGMGRETQYF; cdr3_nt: TGTGCCAGCAGTGGACAAGGAATGGGTCGAGAGACCCAGTACTTC
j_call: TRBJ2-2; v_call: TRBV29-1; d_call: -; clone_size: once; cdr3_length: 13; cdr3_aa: CSVPWTNTGELFF; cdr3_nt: TGCAGCGTCCCGTGGACGAACACCGGGGAGCTGTTTTTT
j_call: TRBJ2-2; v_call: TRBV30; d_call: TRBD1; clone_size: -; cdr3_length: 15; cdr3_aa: CAWSRGQGSTGELFF; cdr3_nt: TGTGCCTGGAGTAGGGGACAGGGTAGCACCGGGGAGCTGTTTTTT
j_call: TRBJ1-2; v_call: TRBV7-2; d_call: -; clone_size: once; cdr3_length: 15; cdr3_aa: CASSSRTEPNYGYTF; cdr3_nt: TGTGCCAGCAGCTCTAGGACAGAGCCTAACTATGGCTACACCTTC
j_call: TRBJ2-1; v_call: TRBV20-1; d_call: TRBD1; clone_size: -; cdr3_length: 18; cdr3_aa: CSAPGQGGIWSSYNEQFF; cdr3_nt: TGCAGTGCCCCGGGACAGGGGGGAATATGGAGCTCCTACAATGAGCAGTTCTTC
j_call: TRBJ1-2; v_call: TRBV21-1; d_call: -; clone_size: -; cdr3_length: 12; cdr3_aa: CASSRTGEGYTF; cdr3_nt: TGTGCCAGCAGCAGGACAGGGGAAGGCTACACCTTC
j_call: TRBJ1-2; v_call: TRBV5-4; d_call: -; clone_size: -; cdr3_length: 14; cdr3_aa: CASSRRDINYGYTF; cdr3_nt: TGTGCCAGCAGCCGCCGGGACATTAACTATGGCTACACCTTC
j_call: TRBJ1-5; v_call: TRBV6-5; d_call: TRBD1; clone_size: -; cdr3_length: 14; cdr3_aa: CASSVDRGGQPQHF; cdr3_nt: TGTGCCAGCAGTGTGGACAGGGGCGGCCAGCCCCAGCATTTT
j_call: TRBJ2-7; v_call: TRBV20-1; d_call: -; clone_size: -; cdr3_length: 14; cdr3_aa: CSARVGENLYEQYF; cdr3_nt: TGCAGTGCTAGAGTGGGTGAGAACCTCTACGAGCAGTACTTC
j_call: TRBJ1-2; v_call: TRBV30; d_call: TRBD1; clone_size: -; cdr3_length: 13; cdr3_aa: CAWSGWDRYGYTF; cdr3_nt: TGTGCCTGGAGTGGGTGGGACAGATATGGCTACACCTTC
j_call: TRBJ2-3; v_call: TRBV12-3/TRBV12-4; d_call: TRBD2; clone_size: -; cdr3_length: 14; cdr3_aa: CASSPPRDYGTQYF; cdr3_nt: TGTGCCAGCAGTCCCCCTCGGGACTACGGTACGCAGTATTTT
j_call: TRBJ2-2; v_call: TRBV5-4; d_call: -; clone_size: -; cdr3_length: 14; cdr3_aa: CASTGGRTTGELFF; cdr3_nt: TGTGCCAGCACCGGGGGACGTACCACCGGGGAGCTGTTTTTT
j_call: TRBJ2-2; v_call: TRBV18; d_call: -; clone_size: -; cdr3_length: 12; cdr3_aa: CASSPNTGELFF; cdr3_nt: TGTGCCAGCTCACCGAACACCGGGGAGCTGTTTTTT
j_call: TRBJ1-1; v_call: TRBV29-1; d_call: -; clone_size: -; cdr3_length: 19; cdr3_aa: CSAVLSQGTAKLMNTEAFF; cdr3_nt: TGCAGCGCTGTCCTCTCCCAGGGGACGGCAAAACTTATGAACACTGAAGCTTTCTTT
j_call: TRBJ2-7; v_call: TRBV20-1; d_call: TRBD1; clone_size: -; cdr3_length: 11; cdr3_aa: CSTDRGQGQYF; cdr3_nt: TGCAGTACCGACAGGGGGCAGGGGCAGTACTTC
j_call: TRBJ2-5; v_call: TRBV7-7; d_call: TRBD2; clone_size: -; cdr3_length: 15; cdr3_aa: CASSSWGLDGETQYF; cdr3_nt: TGTGCTAGCAGCTCCTGGGGACTAGATGGCGAGACCCAGTACTTC
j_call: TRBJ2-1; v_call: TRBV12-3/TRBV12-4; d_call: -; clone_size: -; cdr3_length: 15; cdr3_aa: CASSQGSSSYNEQFF; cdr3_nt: TGTGCCAGCAGCCAAGGATCCTCCTCCTACAATGAGCAGTTCTTC
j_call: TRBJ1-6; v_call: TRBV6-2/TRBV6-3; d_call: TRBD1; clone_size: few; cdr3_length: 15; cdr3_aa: CASSLDRADNSPLHF; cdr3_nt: TGTGCCAGCAGTCTCGACAGGGCTGATAATTCACCCCTCCACTTT
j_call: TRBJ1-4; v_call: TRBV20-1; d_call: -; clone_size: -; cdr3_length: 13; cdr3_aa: CSARAGANEKLFF; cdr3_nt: TGCAGTGCTAGAGCGGGGGCTAATGAAAAACTGTTTTTT
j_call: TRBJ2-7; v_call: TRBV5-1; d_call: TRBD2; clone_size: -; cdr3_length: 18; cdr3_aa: CASSLETPGLAGRYEQYF; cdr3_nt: TGCGCCAGCAGCTTGGAAACCCCGGGACTAGCGGGTCGCTACGAGCAGTACTTC
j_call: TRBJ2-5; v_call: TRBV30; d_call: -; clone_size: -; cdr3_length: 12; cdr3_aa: CAWSVAVETQYF; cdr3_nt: TGTGCCTGGAGTGTAGCGGTAGAGACCCAGTACTTC
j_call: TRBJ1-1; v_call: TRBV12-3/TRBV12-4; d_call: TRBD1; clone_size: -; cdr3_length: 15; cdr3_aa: CASSPTDRGYGEAFF; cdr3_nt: TGTGCCAGCAGTCCTACAGACAGGGGTTATGGTGAAGCTTTCTTT
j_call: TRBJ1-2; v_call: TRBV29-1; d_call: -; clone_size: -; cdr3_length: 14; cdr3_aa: CSVEWPMSNYGYTF; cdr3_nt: TGCAGCGTTGAATGGCCGATGTCTAACTATGGCTACACCTTC
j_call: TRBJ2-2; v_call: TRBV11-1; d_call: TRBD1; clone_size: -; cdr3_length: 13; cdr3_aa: CASSPGGFGELFF; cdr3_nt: TGTGCCAGCAGCCCAGGGGGTTTCGGGGAGCTGTTTTTT
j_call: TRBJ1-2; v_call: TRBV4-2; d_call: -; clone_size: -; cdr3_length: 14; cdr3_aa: CASSQGDTVYGYTF; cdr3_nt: TGTGCCAGCAGCCAGGGGGACACCGTCTATGGCTACACCTTC
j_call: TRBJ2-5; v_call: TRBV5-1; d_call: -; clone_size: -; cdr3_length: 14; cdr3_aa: CASSLVEGRKTQYF; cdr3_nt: TGCGCCAGCAGCTTGGTGGAGGGAAGGAAGACCCAGTACTTC
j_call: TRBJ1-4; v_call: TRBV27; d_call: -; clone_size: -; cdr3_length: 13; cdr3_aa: CASSLQSGEKLFF; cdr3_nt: TGTGCCAGCAGTTTACAGTCCGGTGAAAAACTGTTTTTT
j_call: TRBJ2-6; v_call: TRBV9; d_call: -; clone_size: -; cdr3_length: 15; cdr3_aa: CASSVGSQGANVLTF; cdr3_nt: TGTGCCAGCAGCGTAGGGTCCCAGGGGGCCAACGTCCTGACTTTC
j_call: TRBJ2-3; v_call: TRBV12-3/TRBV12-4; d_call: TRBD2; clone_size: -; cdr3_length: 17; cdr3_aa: CASSFPSGTSGTDTQYF; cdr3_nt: TGTGCCAGCAGTTTTCCCTCCGGGACTAGCGGCACAGATACGCAGTATTTT
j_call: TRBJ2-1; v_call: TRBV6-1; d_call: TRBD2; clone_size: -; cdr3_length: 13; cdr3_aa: CASRREGLGEQFF; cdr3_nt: TGTGCCAGCAGGCGGGAGGGCCTAGGAGAGCAGTTCTTC
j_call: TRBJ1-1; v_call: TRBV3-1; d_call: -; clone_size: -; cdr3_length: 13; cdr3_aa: CASSHEGGGDAFF; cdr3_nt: TGTGCCAGCAGCCACGAAGGAGGAGGTGACGCTTTCTTT
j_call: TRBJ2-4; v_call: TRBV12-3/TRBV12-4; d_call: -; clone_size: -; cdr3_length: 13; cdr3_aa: CASRPPGGNIQYF; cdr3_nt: TGTGCCAGCAGGCCCCCGGGCGGAAACATTCAGTACTTC
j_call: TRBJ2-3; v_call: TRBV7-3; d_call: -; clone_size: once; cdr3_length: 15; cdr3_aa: CASSLSRGGTDTQYF; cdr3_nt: TGTGCCAGCAGCTTAAGTAGGGGAGGCACAGATACGCAGTATTTT
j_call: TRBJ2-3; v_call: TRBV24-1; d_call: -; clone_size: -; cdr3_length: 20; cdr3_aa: CATSVVVGDRDEFATDTQYF; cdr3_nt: TGTGCCACCAGTGTCGTGGTAGGCGATAGAGACGAGTTTGCCACAGATACGCAGTATTTT
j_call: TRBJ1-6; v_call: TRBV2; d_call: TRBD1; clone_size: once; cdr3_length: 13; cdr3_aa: CASSYRGNSPLHF; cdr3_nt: TGTGCCAGCAGTTACAGGGGCAATTCACCCCTCCACTTT
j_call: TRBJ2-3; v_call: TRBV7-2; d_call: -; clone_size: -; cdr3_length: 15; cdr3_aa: CASSLVLASTDTQYF; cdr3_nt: TGTGCCAGCAGCTTAGTACTAGCTAGCACAGATACGCAGTATTTT